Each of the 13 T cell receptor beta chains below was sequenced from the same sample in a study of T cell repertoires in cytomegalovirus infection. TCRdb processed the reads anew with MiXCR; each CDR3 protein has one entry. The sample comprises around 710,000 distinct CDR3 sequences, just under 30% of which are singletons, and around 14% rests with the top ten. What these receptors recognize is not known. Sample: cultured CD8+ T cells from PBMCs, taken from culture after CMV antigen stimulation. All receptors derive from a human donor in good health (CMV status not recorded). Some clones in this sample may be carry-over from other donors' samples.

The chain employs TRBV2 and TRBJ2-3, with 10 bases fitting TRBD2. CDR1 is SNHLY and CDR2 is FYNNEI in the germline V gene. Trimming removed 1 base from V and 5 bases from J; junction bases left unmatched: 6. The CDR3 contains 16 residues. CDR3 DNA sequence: TGTGCCAGCAGTGAAGTAAGCGGGGGGGGAGAAGATACGCAGTATTTT. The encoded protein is CASSEVSGGGEDTQYF.

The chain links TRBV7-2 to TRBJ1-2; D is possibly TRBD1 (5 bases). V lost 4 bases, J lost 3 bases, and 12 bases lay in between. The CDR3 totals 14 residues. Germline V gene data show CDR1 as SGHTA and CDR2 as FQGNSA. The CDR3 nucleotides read TGTGCCAGCAGCTCTCCGGACACCGACTATGGCTACACCTTC. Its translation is CASSSPDTDYGYTF.

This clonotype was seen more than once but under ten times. CDR3 region: CASSSLRQGALYNEQFF. CDR3 DNA sequence: TGTGCCAGCAGTTCCCTCAGACAGGGGGCGCTTTACAATGAGCAGTTCTTC. The chain carries TRBV28 and TRBJ2-1, with 10 positions matching TRBD1. This CDR3 comprises 17 residues. Germline values: CDR1 MDHEN, CDR2 SYDVKM. J lost 4 bases, V lost 4 bases, and 10 bases had no gene match.

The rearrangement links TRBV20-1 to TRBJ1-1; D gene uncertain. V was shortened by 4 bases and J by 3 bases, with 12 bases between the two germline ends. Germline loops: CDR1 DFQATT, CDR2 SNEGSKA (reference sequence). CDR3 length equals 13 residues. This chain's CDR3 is CSATSHGHTEAFF. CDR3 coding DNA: TGCAGTGCTACCTCCCACGGGCACACTGAAGCTTTCTTT.

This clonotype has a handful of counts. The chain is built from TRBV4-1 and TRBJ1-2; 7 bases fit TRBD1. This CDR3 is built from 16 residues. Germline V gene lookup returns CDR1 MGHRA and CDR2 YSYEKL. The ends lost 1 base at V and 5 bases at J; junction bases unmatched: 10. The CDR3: CASSQGGGTEQYGYTF. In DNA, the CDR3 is TGCGCCAGCAGCCAAGGCGGGGGGACAGAGCAATATGGCTACACCTTC.

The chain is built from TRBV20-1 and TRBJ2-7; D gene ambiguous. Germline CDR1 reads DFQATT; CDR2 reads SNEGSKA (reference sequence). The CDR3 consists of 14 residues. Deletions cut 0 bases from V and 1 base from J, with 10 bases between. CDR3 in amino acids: CSARDPDRSYEQYF. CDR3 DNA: TGCAGTGCTAGAGATCCGGACCGGTCCTACGAGCAGTACTTC.

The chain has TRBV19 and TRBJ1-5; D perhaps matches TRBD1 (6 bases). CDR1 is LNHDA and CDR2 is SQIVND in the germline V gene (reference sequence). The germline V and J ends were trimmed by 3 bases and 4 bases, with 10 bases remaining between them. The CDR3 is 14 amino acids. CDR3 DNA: TGTGCCAGTAGTATCCAGGGGTGGAATCAGCCCCAGCATTTT. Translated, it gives CASSIQGWNQPQHF.

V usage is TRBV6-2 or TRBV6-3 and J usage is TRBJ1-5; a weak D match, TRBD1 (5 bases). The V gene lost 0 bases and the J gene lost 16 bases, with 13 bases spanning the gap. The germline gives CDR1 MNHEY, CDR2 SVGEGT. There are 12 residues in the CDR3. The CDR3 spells CASSYSSTGLHF. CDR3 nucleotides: TGTGCCAGCAGTTACTCCTCAACAGGTCTACATTTT.

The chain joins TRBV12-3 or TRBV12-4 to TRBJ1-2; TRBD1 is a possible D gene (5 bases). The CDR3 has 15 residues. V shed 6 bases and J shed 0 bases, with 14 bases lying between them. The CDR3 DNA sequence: TGTGCCAGCAGGCCCCGGGACTTCTCTAACTATGGCTACACCTTC. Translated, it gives CASRPRDFSNYGYTF.

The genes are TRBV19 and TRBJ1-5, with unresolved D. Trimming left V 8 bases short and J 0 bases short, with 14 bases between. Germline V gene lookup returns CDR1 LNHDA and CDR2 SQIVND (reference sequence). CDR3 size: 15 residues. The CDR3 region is CASGIAGYSNQPQHF. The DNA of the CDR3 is TGTGCCAGTGGGATTGCAGGTTATAGCAATCAGCCCCAGCATTTT.

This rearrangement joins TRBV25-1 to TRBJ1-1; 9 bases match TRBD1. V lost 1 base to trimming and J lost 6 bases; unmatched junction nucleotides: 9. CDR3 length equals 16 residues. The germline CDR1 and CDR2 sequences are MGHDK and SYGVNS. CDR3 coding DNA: TGTGCCAGCAGTGAATGGACAGGGGAATTAAGGGCTGAAGCTTTCTTT. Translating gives CASSEWTGELRAEAFF. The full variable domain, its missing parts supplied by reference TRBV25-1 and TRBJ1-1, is EADIYQTPRYLVIGTGKKITLECSQTMGHDKMYWYQQDPGMELHLIHYSYGVNSTEKGDLSSESTVSRIRTEHFPLTLESARPSHTSQYLCASSEWTGELRAEAFFGQGTRLTVV.

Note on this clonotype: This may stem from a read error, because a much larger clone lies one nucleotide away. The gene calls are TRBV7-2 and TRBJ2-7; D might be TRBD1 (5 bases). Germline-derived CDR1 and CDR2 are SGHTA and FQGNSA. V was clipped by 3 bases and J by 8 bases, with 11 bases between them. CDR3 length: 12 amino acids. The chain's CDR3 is CTSSLDNLQQYF. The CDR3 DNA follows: TGTACCAGCAGCTTGGACAATCTTCAGCAGTACTTC. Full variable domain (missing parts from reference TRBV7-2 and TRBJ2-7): GAGVSQSPSNKVTEKGKDVELRCDPISGHTALYWYRQSLGQGLEFLIYFQGNSAPDKSGLPSDRFSAERTGGSVSTLTIQRTQQEDSAVYLCTSSLDNLQQYFGPGTRLTVT.

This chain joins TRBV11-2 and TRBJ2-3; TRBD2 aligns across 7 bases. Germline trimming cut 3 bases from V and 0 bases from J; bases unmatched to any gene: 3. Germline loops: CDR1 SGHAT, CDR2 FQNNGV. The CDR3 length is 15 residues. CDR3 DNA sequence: TGTGCCAGCAGCTTCCAGCGGGGTAGCACAGATACGCAGTATTTT. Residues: CASSFQRGSTDTQYF.